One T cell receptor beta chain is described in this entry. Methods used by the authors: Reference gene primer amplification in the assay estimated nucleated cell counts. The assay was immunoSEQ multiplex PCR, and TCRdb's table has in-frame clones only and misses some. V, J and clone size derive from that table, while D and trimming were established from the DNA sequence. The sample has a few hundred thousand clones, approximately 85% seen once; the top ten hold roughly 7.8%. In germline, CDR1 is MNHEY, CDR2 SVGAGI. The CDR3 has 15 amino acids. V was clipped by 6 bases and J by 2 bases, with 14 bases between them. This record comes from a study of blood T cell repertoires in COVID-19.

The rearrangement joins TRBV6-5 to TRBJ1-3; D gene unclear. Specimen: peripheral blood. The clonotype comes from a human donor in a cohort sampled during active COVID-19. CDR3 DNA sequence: TGTGCCAGCAGAAACAGCGGCTGGGCTGGAAACACCATATATTTT. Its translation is CASRNSGWAGNTIYF.